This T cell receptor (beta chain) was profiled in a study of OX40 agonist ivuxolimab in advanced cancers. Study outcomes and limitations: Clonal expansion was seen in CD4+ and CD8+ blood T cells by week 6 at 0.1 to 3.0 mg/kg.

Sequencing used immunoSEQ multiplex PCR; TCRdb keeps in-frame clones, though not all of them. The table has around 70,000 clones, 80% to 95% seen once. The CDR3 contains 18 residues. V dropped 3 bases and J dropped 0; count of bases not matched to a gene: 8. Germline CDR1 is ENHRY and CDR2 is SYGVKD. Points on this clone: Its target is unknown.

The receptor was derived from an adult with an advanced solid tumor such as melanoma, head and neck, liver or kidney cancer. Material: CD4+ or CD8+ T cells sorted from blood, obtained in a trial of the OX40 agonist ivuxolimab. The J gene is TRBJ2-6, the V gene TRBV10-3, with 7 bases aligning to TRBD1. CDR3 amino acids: CAISEPGQTFSGANVLTF. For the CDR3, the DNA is TGTGCCATCAGTGAACCGGGACAGACCTTCTCTGGGGCCAACGTCCTGACTTTC.